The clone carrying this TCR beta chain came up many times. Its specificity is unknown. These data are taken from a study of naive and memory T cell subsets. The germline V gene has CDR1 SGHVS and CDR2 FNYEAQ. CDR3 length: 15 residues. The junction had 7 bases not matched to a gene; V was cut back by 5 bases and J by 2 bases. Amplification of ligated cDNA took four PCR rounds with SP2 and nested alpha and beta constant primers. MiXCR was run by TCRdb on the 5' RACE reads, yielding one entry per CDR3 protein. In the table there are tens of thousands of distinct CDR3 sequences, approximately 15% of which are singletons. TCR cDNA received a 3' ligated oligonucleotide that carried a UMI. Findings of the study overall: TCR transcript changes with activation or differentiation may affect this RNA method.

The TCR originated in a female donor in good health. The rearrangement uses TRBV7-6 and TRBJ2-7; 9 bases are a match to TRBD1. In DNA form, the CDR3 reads TGTGCCAGCAGCCCCGGGACAGGGTTCCCCTACGAGCAGTACTTC. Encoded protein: CASSPGTGFPYEQYF.